This record looks at one T cell receptor beta chain sequence and its context. Germline CDR1 MGHRA, CDR2 YSYEKL. The CDR3 is 20 residues long. With V trimmed by 3 bases and J by 2 bases, 18 bases remained unmatched. The data were obtained in a study of blood T cell repertoires in COVID-19. Original data processing: Quantification of nucleated cells was approximated via reference gene primer amplification. Profiled with immunoSEQ multiplex PCR; TCRdb holds only in-frame clones, not every one. V and J calls plus clone size are reproduced from that table; the DNA served to infer D and trimming. The sample has about 76,000 clones, 86% seen once.

The chain employs TRBV4-1 and TRBJ1-5; 8 positions match TRBD1. The TCR comes from a human donor in a cohort sampled during active COVID-19. The sequenced sample consisted of peripheral blood. CDR3 loop: CASSHNFPGQGLLGNQPQHF. The CDR3 nucleotides read TGCGCCAGCAGCCACAATTTTCCAGGACAGGGATTATTGGGCAATCAGCCCCAGCATTTT.